The 11 T cell receptor beta chains listed next were all sequenced from one sample in a study of Graves' ophthalmopathy and Graves' hyperthyroidism. Using RNA transcripts, the TCR beta CDR3 regions were amplified. First-round RT-PCR with HTBI primers preceded a second-round multiplex PCR. Using its own MiXCR run on the multiplex PCR reads, TCRdb lists one record per CDR3 protein. Among roughly 500,000 distinct CDR3 sequences listed, roughly an eighth were seen once. Sequencing input: blood. The receptor source for this set is a woman younger than 45 with Graves' ophthalmopathy.

This clonotype was recorded at least ten times. This sequence joins TRBV12-3 or TRBV12-4 and TRBJ1-3; D gene uncertain. V lost 2 bases, J lost 2 bases, and 10 bases lay in between. This CDR3 is built from 15 residues. In DNA, the CDR3 is TGTGCCAGCAGTTTATGGCGGTTTCCTGGAAACACCATATATTTT. It yields the protein CASSLWRFPGNTIYF.

This clonotype was picked up many times. The chain uses TRBV12-3 or TRBV12-4 and TRBJ1-3, with 9 bases that match TRBD1. This CDR3 has 16 residues. V was clipped by 6 bases and J by 0 bases; unmatched bases: 6. The CDR3 DNA reads as TGTGCCAGCAGGTCAGGACAGGGGTACTCTGGAAACACCATATATTTT. As protein: CASRSGQGYSGNTIYF.

This clonotype was recorded at least ten times. The V and J genes are TRBV7-2 and TRBJ2-4; D unclear. Germline V CDR1 and CDR2: SGHTA, FQGNSA. The CDR3 length is 14 residues. V shed 5 bases and J shed 0 bases, with 8 bases lying between them. The CDR3 loop is CASSPRLAKNIQYF. The CDR3 DNA is TGTGCCAGCAGCCCAAGGCTAGCCAAAAACATTCAGTACTTC.

Of note for this clonotype: At one end, the junction sequence differs from germline, possibly due to a read error. The chain carries TRBV12-3 or TRBV12-4 and TRBJ2-2; D not resolved. The CDR3 extends over 16 amino acids. The CDR3 DNA reads as TGTGCCACCAGTGACCGAGACACGACGAACACCGGGGAGCTGTTTTTT. Amino acid sequence: CATSDRDTTNTGELFF.

This clonotype has only a few counts. The chain employs TRBV30 and TRBJ1-6; D is undetermined. Trimming cost V 6 bases and J 3 bases, with 3 bases left between them. Germline CDR1 GTSNPN, CDR2 SVGIG (reference sequence). This CDR3 is 11 amino acids long. This CDR3 reads CACSYNSPLHF. The CDR3 region has the DNA TGTGCCTGCAGCTATAATTCACCCCTCCACTTT.

This clonotype was seen repeatedly, ten times or more. The chain carries TRBV5-1 and TRBJ1-6, with 8 bases that match TRBD1. From germline, CDR1 is SGHRS and CDR2 YFSETQ. Unmatched junction bases numbered 2, after V lost 0 bases and J lost 0 bases. The CDR3 totals 17 residues. This CDR3 is CASSLDRGSSYNSPLHF. CDR3 in DNA: TGCGCCAGCAGCTTGGACAGGGGGAGCTCCTATAATTCACCCCTCCACTTT.

The genes are TRBV19 and TRBJ2-6, with D uncertain. Germline V lookup: CDR1 LNHDA, CDR2 SQIVND (reference sequence). This CDR3 has 17 amino acids. V lost 5 bases and J lost 1, with 15 bases in between. The CDR3, as DNA: TGTGCCAGTAGTCCACCCGCAGAACGTTCTGGGGCCAACGTCCTGACTTTC. Protein: CASSPPAERSGANVLTF.

This clonotype appeared many times. V usage is TRBV4-2 and J usage is TRBJ1-6; possible D gene TRBD1, 6 bases. V lost 1 base and J lost 5, with 9 bases in between. The germline CDR1 and CDR2 sequences are LGHNA and YNFKEQ. There are 15 residues in the CDR3. The CDR3 nucleotides are TGTGCCAGCAGCCAAGGACAGGCTGATAATTCACCCCTCCACTTT. Protein sequence: CASSQGQADNSPLHF.

V gene TRBV28 combines with J gene TRBJ1-6, with D unclear. The CDR3 spans 15 residues. In germline, CDR1 is MDHEN, CDR2 SYDVKM. Trimming took 7 bases from V and 8 from J, leaving 18 bases between them. The CDR3 DNA sequence: TGTGCCAGCAACGTGAGGACGGCGGCTTATTCACCCCTCCACTTT. Translated: CASNVRTAAYSPLHF.

This clonotype was seen at least ten times. V gene TRBV28 combines with J gene TRBJ2-2; 7 bases agree with TRBD2. CDR3 length: 14 residues. V lost 3 bases to trimming and J lost 7 bases; unmatched junction nucleotides: 5. Germline V gene sequence: CDR1 MDHEN, CDR2 SYDVKM. The CDR3 DNA reads as TGTGCCAGCAGTTTCGGCGGGAGATTCGGGGAGCTGTTTTTT. Translation: CASSFGGRFGELFF.

The rearrangement uses TRBV19 and TRBJ2-2; D is ambiguous. The CDR3 runs 15 residues. V lost 7 bases, J lost 2 bases, and 14 bases lay in between. CDR1 is LNHDA, CDR2 SQIVND, per germline (reference sequence). CDR3 sequence: CASTEAGTNTGELFF. As DNA, the CDR3 is TGTGCCAGTACTGAGGCAGGAACCAACACCGGGGAGCTGTTTTTT.